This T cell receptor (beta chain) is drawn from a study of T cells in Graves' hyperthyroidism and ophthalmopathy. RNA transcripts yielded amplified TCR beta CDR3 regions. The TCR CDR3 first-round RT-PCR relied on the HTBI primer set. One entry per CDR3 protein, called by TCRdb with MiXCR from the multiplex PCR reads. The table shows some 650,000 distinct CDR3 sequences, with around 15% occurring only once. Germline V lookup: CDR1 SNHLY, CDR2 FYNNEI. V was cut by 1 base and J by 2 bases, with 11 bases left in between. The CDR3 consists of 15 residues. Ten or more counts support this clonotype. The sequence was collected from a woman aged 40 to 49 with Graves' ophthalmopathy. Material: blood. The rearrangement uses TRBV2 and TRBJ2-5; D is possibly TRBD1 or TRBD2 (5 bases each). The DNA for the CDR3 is TGTGCCAGCAGTGAAGTCTCGGGACCGCAAGAGACCCAGTACTTC. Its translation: CASSEVSGPQETQYF.